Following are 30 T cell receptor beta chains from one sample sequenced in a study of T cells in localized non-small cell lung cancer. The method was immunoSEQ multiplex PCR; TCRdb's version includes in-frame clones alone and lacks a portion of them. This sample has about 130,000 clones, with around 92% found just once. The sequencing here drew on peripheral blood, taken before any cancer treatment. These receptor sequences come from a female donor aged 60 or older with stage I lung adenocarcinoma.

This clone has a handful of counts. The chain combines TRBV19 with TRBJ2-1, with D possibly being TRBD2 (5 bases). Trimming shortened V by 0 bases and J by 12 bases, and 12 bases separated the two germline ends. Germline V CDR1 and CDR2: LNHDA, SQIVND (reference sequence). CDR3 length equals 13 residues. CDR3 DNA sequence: TGTGCCAGTAGTATAGATAAGAGCCGGGGGCAGTTCTTC. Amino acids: CASSIDKSRGQFF. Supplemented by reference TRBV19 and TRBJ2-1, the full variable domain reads DGGITQSPKYLFRKEGQNVTLSCEQNLNHDAMYWYRQDPGQGLRLIYYSQIVNDFQKGDIAEGYSVSREKKESFPLTVTSAQKNPTAFYLCASSIDKSRGQFFGPGTRLTVL.

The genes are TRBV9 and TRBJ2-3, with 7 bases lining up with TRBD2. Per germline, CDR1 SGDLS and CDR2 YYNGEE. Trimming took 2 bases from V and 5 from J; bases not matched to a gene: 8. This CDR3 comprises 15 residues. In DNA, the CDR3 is TGTGCCAGCAGCGTGGCGGGGGAACCCAAAGATACGCAGTATTTT. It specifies CASSVAGEPKDTQYF.

CDR3 residues: CSVMNVGRADTQYF. CDR3 sequence (DNA): TGCAGCGTTATGAACGTTGGGAGGGCAGATACGCAGTATTTT. The gene calls are TRBV29-1 and TRBJ2-3; 7 bases map to TRBD2. CDR3 length: 14 residues. Germline V CDR1 and CDR2: SQVTM, ANQGSEA. Trimming removed 5 bases from V and 4 bases from J; junction bases left unmatched: 9.

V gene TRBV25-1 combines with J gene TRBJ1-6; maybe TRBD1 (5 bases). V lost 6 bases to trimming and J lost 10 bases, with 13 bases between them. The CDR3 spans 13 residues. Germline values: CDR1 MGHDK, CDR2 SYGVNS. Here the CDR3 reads CASSRSRDSPLHF. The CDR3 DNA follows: TGTGCCAGCAGCAGGTCAAGGGACTCACCCCTCCACTTT.

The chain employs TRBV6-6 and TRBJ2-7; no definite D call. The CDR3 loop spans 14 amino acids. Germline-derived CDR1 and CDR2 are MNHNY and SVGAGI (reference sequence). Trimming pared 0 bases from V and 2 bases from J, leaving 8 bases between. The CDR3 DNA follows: TGTGCCAGCAGTTACTCGCAGAACACCTACGAGCAGTACTTC. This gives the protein CASSYSQNTYEQYF.

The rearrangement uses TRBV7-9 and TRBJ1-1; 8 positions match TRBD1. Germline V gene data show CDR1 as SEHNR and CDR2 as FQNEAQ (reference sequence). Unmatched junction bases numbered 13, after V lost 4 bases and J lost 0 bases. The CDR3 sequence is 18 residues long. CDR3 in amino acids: CASSSLTGGVFMNTEAFF. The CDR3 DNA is TGTGCCAGCAGCTCATTAACAGGGGGAGTTTTTATGAACACTGAAGCTTTCTTT.

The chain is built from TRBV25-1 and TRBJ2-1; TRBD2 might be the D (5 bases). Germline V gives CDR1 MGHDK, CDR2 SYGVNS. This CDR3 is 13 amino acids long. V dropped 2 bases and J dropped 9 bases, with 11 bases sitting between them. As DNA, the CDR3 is TGTGCCAGCAGTGAACAGGACTGGAGTGAGCAGTTCTTC. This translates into CASSEQDWSEQFF.

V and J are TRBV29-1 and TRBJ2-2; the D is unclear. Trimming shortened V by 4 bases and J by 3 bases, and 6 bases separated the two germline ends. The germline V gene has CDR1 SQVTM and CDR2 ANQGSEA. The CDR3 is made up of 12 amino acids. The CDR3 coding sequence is TGCAGCGTTGGACACCACACCGGGGAGCTGTTTTTT. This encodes CSVGHHTGELFF.

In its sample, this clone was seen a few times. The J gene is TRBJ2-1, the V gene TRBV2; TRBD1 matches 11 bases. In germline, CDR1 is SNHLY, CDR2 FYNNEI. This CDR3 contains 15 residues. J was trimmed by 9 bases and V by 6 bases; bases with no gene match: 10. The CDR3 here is CASRPGTGGTVEQFF. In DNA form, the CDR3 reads TGTGCCAGCAGGCCCGGGACAGGGGGTACGGTTGAGCAGTTCTTC.

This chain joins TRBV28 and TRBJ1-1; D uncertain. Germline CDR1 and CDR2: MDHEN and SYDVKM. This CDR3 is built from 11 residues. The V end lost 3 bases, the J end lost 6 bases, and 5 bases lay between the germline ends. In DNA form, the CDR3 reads TGTGCCAGCAGTTTGCGGGCTGAAGCTTTCTTT. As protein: CASSLRAEAFF.

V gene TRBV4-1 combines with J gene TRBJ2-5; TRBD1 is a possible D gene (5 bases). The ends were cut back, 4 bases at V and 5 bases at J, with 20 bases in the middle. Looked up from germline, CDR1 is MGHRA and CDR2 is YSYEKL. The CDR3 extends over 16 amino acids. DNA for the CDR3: TGCGCCAGCAGCCGCCTCTTTGCACCGCCAGGGGAGACCCAGTACTTC. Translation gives CASSRLFAPPGETQYF.

The CDR3 is CSAEKLFF. CDR3 bases: TGCAGTGCAGAGAAACTGTTTTTT. The gene calls are TRBV20-1 and TRBJ1-4, with D hard to call. The CDR3 covers 8 residues. Trimming shortened V by 6 bases and J by 11 bases, and 4 bases separated the two germline ends. Germline V lookup: CDR1 DFQATT, CDR2 SNEGSKA (reference sequence).

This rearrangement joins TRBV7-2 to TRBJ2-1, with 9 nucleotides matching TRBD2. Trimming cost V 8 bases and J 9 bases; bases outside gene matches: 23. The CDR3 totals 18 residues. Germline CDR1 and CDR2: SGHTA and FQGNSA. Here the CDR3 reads CASGKTSGGFNLRSEQFF. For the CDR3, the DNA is TGTGCCAGCGGAAAGACTAGCGGAGGGTTCAATCTCCGTAGTGAGCAGTTCTTC. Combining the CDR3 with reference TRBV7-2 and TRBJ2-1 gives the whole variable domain GAGVSQSPSNKVTEKGKDVELRCDPISGHTALYWYRQSLGQGLEFLIYFQGNSAPDKSGLPSDRFSAERTGGSVSTLTIQRTQQEDSAVYLCASGKTSGGFNLRSEQFFGPGTRLTVL.

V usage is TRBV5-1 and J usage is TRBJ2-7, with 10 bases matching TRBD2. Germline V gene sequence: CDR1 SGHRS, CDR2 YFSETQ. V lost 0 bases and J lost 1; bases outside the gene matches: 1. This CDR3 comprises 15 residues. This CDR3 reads CASSLGSGRSYEQYF. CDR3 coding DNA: TGCGCCAGCAGCTTGGGTAGCGGGAGGTCCTACGAGCAGTACTTC.

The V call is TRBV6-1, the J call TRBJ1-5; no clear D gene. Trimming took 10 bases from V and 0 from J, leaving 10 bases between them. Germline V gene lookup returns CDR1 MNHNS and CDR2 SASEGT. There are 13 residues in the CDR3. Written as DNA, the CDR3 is TGTGCCACCCATCGGGGTAGCAATCAGCCCCAGCATTTT. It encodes CATHRGSNQPQHF.

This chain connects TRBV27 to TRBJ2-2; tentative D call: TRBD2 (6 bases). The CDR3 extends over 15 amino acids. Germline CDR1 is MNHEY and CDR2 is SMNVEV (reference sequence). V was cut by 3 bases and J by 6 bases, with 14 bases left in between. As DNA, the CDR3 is TGTGCCAGCAGTTTGGGTCCTTGGGGGGCCGGGGAGCTGTTTTTT. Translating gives CASSLGPWGAGELFF.

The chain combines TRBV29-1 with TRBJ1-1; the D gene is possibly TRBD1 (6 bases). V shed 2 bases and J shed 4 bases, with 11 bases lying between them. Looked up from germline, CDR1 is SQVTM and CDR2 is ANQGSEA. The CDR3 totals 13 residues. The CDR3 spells CSVERTVATEAFF. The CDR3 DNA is TGCAGCGTTGAAAGGACAGTTGCCACTGAAGCTTTCTTT.

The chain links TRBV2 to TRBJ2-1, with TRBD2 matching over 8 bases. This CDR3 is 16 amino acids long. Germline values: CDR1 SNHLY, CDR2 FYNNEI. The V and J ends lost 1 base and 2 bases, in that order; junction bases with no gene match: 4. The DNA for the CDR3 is TGTGCCAGCAGTGAAGTGGCGGGACTAGCCTACAATGAGCAGTTCTTC. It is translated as CASSEVAGLAYNEQFF.

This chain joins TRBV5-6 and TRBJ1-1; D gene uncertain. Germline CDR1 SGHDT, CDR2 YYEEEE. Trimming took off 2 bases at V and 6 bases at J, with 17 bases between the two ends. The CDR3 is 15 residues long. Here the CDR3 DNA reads TGTGCCAGCAGCTTAGAAGGGAGGCGAATAGCTGAAGCTTTCTTT. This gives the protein CASSLEGRRIAEAFF.

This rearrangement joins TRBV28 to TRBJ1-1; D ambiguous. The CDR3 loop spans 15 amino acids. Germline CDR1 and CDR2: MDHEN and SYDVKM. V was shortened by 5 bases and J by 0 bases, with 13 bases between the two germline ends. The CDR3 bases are TGTGCCAGCAGTCTCCGGACGGATTTGAACACTGAAGCTTTCTTT. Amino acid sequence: CASSLRTDLNTEAFF.

The CDR3 is CASSKVGEGPTDTQYF. For the CDR3, the DNA is TGTGCCAGCAGCAAAGTTGGCGAGGGCCCCACAGATACGCAGTATTTT. V and J are TRBV21-1 and TRBJ2-3; the table names TRBD2, a call not compared with the DNA. TRBV21-1 is a pseudogene segment. This CDR3 has 16 amino acids.

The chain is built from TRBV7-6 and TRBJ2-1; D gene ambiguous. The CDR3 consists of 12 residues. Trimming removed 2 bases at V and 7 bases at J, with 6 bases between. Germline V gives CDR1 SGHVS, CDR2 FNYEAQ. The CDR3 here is CASSLNGNEQFF. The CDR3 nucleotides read TGTGCCAGCAGCTTAAACGGGAATGAGCAGTTCTTC. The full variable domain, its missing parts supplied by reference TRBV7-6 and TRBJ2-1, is GAGVSQSPRYKVTKRGQDVALRCDPISGHVSLYWYRQALGQGPEFLTYFNYEAQQDKSGLPNDRFSAERPEGSISTLTIQRTEQRDSAMYRCASSLNGNEQFFGPGTRLTVL.

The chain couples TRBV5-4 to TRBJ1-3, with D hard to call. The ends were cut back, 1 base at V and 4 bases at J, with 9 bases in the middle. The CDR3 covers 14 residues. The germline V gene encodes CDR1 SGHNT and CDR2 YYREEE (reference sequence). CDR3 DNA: TGTGCCAGCAGCTTGCAAGCGGAAGGAAACACCATATATTTT. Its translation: CASSLQAEGNTIYF.

Here the CDR3 reads CASSDAALAGWDTQYF. CDR3 nucleotide sequence: TGTGCCAGCAGCGATGCGGCACTAGCGGGGTGGGATACGCAGTATTTT. The chain links TRBV9 to TRBJ2-3; the match to TRBD2 covers 10 bases. Germline CDR1 reads SGDLS; CDR2 reads YYNGEE. V was pared by 3 bases and J by 6 bases, with 10 bases of the junction left unmatched. The CDR3 totals 16 residues.

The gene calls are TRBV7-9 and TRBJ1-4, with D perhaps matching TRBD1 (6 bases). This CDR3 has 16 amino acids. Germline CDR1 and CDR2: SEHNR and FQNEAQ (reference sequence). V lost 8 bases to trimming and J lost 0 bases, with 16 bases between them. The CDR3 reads CASGLKRTATNEKLFF. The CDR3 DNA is TGTGCCAGCGGATTAAAGAGGACAGCAACTAATGAAAAACTGTTTTTT. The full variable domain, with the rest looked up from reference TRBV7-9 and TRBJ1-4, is DTGVSQNPRHKITKRGQNVTFRCDPISEHNRLYWYRQTLGQGPEFLTYFQNEAQLEKSRLLSDRFSAERPKGSFSTLEIQRTEQGDSAMYLCASGLKRTATNEKLFFGSGTQLSVL.

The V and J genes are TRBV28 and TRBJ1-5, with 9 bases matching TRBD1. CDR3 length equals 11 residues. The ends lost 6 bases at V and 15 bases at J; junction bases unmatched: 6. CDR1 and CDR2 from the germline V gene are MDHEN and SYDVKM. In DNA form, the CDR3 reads TGTGCCAGCAGGTGGACAGGGGAATGGCATTTT. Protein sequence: CASRWTGEWHF.

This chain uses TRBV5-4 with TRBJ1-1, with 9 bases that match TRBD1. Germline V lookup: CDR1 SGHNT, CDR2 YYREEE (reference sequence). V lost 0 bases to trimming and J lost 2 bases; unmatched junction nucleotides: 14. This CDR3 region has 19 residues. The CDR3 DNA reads TGTGCCAGCAGCTTGGTTAGCGGGACAGGGATCTATCCAAACACTGAAGCTTTCTTT. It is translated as CASSLVSGTGIYPNTEAFF.

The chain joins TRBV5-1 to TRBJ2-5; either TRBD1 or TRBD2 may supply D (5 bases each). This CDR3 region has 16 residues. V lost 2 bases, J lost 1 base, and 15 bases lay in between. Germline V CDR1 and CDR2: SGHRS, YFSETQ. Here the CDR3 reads CASSLRGTGSQETQYF. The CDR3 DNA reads TGCGCCAGCAGCTTAAGAGGGACGGGTTCCCAAGAGACCCAGTACTTC.

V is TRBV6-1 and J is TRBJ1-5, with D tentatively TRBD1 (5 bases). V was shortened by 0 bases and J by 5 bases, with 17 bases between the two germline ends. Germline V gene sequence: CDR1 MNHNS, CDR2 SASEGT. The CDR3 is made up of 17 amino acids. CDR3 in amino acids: CASSEARGSDGHQPQHF. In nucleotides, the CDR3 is TGTGCCAGCAGTGAAGCTCGGGGGTCAGACGGACATCAGCCCCAGCATTTT.

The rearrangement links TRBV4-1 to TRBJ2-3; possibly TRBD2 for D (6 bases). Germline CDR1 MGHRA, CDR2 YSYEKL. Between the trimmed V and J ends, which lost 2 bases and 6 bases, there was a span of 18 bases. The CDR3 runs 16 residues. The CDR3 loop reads CASSQTPMRGADTQYF. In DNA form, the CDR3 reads TGCGCCAGCAGCCAAACCCCCATGCGGGGTGCGGATACGCAGTATTTT.